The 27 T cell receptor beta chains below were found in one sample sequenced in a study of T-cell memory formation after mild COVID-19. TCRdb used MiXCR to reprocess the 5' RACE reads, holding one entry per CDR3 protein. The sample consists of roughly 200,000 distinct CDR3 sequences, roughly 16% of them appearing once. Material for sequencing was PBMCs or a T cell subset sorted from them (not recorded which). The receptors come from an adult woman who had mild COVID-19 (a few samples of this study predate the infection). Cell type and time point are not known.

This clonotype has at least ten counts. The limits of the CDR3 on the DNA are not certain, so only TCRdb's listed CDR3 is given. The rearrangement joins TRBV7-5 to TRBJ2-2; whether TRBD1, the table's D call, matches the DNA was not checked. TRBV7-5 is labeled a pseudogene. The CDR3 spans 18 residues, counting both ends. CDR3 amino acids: CISVPEDHDRVDTGELFF.

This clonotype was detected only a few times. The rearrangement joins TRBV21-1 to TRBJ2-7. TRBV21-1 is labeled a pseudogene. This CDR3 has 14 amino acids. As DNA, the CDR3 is TGTGCCAGCAGCCCAGACGGGACCTCCTACGAGCAGTACTTC. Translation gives CASSPDGTSYEQYF.

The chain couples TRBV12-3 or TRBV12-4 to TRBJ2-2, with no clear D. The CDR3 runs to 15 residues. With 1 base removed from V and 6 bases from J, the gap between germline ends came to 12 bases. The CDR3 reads CASSLVPWQSGELFF. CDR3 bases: TGTGCCAGCAGTTTAGTCCCCTGGCAGTCCGGGGAGCTGTTTTTT.

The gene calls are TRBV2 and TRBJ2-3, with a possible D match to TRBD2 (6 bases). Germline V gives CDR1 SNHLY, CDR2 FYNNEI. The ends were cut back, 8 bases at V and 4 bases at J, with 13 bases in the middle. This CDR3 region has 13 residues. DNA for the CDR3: TGTGCCAGCGTCGAAGGGACTGCAGATACGCAGTATTTT. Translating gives CASVEGTADTQYF.

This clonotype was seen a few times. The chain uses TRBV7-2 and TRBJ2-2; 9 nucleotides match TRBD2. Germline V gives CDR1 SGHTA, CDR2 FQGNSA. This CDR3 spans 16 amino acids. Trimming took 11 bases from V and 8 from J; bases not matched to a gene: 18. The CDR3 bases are TGTGCCGAGACTAGCGGCCGGGGAATCGGCACTGGGGAGCTGTTTTTT. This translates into CAETSGRGIGTGELFF.

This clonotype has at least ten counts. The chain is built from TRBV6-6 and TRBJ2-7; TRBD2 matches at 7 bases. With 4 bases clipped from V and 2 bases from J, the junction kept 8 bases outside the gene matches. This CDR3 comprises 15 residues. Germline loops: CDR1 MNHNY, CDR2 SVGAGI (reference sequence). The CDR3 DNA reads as TGTGCCAGCAGTTTGGCCCAGCGGGGTCCCTACGAGCAGTACTTC. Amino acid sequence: CASSLAQRGPYEQYF.

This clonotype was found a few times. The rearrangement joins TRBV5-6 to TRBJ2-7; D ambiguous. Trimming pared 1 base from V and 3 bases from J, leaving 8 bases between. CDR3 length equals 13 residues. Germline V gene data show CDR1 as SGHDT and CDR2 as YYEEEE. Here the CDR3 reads CASSLRSVYEQYF. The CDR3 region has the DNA TGTGCCAGCAGCTTGAGGTCTGTCTACGAGCAGTACTTC.

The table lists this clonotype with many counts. This CDR3 is CASSAETGREETQYF. The DNA of the CDR3 is TGCGCCAGCAGCGCGGAGACAGGGAGAGAAGAGACCCAGTACTTC. This chain links TRBV5-1 with TRBJ2-5, with 7 nucleotides matching TRBD1. This CDR3 spans 15 amino acids. V was pared by 4 bases and J by 3 bases, with 9 bases of the junction left unmatched. CDR1 and CDR2 (germline): SGHRS, YFSETQ.

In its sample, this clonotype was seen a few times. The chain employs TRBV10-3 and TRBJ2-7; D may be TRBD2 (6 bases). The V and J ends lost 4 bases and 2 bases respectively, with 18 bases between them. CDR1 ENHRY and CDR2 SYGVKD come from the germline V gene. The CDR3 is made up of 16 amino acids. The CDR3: CAISGHQGGPPYEQYF. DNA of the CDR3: TGTGCCATCAGTGGGCATCAAGGAGGGCCTCCCTACGAGCAGTACTTC.

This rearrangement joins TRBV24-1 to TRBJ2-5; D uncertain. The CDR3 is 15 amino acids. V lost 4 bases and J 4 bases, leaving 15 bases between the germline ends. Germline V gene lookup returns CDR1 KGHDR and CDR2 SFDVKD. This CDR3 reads CATSDVAPLGETQYF. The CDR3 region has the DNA TGTGCCACCAGTGACGTCGCGCCTTTGGGAGAGACCCAGTACTTC.

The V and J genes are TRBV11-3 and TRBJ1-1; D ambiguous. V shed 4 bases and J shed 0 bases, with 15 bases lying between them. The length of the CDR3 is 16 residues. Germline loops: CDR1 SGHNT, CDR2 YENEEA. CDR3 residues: CASSSIFTSMNTEAFF. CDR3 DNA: TGTGCCAGCAGCTCCATTTTTACGAGTATGAACACTGAAGCTTTCTTT. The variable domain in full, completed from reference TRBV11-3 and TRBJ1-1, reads EAGVVQSPRYKIIEKKQPVAFWCNPISGHNTLYWYLQNLGQGPELLIRYENEEAVDDSQLPKDRFSAERLKGVDSTLKIQPAELGDSAVYLCASSSIFTSMNTEAFFGQGTRLTVV.

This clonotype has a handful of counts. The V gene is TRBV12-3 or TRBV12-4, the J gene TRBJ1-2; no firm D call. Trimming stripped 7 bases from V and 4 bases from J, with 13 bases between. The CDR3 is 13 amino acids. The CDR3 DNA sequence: TGTGCCAGCACCCTATACTCGGGCTATGGCTACACCTTC. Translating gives CASTLYSGYGYTF.

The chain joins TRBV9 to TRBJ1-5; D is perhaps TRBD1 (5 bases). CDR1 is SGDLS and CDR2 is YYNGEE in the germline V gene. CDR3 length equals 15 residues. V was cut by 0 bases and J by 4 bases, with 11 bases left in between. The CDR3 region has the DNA TGTGCCAGCAGCGTAGAGGGGTCGGGGAATCAGCCCCAGCATTTT. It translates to CASSVEGSGNQPQHF.

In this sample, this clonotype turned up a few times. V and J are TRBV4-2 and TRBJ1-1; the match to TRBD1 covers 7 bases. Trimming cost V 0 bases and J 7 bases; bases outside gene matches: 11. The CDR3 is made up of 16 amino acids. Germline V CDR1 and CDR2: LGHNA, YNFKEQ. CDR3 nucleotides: TGTGCCAGCAGCCAAGAAAGCAGGGGGTTGGAGAATGAAGCTTTCTTT. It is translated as CASSQESRGLENEAFF.

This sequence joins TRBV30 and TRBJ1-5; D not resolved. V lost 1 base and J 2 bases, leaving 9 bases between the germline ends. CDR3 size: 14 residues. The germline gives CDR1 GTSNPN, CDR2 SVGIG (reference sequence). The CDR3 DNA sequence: TGTGCCTGGAGTGGCACCATACGCAATCAGCCCCAGCATTTT. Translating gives CAWSGTIRNQPQHF.

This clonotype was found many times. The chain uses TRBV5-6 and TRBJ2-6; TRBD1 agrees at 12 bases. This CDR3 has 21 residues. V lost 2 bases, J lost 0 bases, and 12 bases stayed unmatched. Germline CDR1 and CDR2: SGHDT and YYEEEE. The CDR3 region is CASSFGTGGRGIFSGANVLTF. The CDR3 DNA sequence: TGTGCCAGCAGCTTCGGGACAGGGGGCCGCGGGATTTTCTCTGGGGCCAACGTCCTGACTTTC.

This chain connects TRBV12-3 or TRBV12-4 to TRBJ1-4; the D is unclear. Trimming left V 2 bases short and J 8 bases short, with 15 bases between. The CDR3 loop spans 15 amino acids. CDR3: CASSLLGGIGEKLFF. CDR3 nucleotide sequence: TGTGCCAGCAGTTTATTAGGCGGAATCGGGGAAAAACTGTTTTTT.

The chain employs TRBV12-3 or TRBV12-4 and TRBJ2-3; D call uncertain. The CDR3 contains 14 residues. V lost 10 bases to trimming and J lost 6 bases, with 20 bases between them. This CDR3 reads CATNTRSTVDTQYF. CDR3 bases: TGTGCCACCAACACGAGGAGTACAGTGGATACGCAGTATTTT.

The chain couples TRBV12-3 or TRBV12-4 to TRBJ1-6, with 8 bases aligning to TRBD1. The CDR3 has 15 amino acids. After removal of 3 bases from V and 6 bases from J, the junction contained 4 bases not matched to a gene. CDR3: CASSFWQGANSPLHF. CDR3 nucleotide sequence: TGTGCCAGCAGTTTCTGGCAGGGGGCTAATTCACCCCTCCACTTT.

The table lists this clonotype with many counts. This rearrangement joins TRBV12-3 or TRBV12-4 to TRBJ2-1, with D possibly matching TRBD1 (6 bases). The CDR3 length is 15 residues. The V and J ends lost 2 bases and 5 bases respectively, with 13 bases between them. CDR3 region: CASSLLETGHNEQFF. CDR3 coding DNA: TGTGCCAGCAGTTTACTAGAGACAGGACACAATGAGCAGTTCTTC.

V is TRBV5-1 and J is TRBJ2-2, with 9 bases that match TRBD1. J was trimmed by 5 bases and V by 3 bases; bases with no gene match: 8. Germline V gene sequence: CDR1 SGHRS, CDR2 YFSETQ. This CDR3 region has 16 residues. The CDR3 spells CASSSPTGGRTGELFF. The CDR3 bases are TGCGCCAGCAGCTCACCAACAGGGGGCCGTACCGGGGAGCTGTTTTTT.

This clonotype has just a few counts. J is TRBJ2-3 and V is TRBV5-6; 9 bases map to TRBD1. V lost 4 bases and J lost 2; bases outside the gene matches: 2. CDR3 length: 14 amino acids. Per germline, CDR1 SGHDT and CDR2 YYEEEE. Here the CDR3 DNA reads TGTGCCAGCAGCGGACAGGGGTACACAGATACGCAGTATTTT. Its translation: CASSGQGYTDTQYF.

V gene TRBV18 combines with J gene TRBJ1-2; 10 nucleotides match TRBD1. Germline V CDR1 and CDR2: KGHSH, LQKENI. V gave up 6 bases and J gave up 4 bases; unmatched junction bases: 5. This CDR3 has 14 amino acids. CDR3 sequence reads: CASSGTGDVYGYTF. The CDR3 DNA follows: TGTGCCAGCTCGGGGACAGGGGACGTCTATGGCTACACCTTC.

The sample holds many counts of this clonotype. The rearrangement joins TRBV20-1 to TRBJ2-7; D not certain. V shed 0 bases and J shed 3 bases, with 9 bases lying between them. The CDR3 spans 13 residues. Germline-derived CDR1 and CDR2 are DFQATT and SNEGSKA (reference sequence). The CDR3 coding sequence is TGCAGTGCTAGAGATCCACGGTTCTACGAGCAGTACTTC. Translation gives CSARDPRFYEQYF.

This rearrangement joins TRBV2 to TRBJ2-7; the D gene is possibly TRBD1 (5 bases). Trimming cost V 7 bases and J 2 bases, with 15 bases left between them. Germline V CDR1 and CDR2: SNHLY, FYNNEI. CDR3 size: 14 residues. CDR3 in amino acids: CASTDPGSTYEQYF. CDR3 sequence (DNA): TGTGCCAGCACCGACCCAGGGTCAACCTACGAGCAGTACTTC.

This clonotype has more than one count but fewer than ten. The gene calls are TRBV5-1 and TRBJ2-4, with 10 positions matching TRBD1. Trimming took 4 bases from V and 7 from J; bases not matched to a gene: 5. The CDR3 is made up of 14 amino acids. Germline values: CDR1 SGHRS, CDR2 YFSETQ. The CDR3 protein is CASSLGTGANIQYF. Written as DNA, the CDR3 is TGCGCCAGCAGCCTCGGGACAGGGGCGAACATTCAGTACTTC.

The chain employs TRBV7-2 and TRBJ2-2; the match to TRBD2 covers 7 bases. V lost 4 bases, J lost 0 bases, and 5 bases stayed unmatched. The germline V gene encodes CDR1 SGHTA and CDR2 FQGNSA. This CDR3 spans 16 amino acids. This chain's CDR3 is CASSWLAAANTGELFF. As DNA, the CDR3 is TGTGCCAGCAGCTGGCTAGCGGCAGCGAACACCGGGGAGCTGTTTTTT.